In its sample, the clone carrying this T cell receptor beta chain was seen once. What it binds is not known. The identical CDR3 is also encoded by other nucleotide sequences in the sample. This record comes from a study of PD-1 blockade in classical Hodgkin lymphoma. Whole-study findings and limits: There was a significant rise in CD4+ TCR diversity by C4D1, with no such rise for CD8+. Individuals initiating nivolumab under 1 year after ASCT were excluded. Partial responders and progressors had significantly lower baseline TCR diversity.

Profiled with immunoSEQ multiplex PCR; TCRdb holds only in-frame clones, not every one. The repertoire holds about 41,000 clones, with about 74% as singletons. All the patients suffered relapse after autologous stem cell transplantation, and brentuximab vedotin exposure differed. The best responses consisted of complete response, partial response or progressive disease. The origin of this receptor is a human donor with classical Hodgkin lymphoma. The specimen comprised peripheral blood mononuclear cells (PBMCs), sampled at baseline.

DNA of the CDR3: TGTGCCAGCAGCTTAGGGGGACAGGGGTTAGATACGCAGTATTTT. It encodes CASSLGGQGLDTQYF. The chain links TRBV7-2 to TRBJ2-3, with 10 bases matching TRBD1. Germline CDR1 reads SGHTA; CDR2 reads FQGNSA. V was pared by 1 base and J by 5 bases, with 3 bases of the junction left unmatched. This CDR3 is 15 amino acids long.